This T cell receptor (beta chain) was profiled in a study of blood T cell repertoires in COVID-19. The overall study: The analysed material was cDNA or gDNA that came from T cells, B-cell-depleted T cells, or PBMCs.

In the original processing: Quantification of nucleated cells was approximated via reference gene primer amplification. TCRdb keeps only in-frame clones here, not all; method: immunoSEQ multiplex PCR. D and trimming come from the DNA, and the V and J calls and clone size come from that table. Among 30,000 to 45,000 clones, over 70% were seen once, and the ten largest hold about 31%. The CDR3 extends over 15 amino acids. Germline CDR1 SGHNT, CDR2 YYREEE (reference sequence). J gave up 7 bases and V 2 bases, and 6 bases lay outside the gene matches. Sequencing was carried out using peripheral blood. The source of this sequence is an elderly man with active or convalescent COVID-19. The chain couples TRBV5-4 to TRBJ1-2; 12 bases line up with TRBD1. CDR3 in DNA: TGTGCCAGCAGCTTCGCCGGGACAGGGGGCTTTGGCTACACCTTC. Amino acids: CASSFAGTGGFGYTF.